This T cell receptor beta chain was recovered during a study of shared clonotypes between healthy human individuals. From germline, CDR1 is ENHRY and CDR2 SYGVKD. The trim removed 6 bases at V and 3 bases at J, leaving 4 bases unmatched. The CDR3 has 13 residues. Clones were sequenced by immunoSEQ multiplex PCR, and TCRdb holds only the in-frame ones, with some missing. Found here are millions of clones, around 94% of them singletons; the top ten hold 0.11% to 0.15%. Input material: naive CD4+ T cells sorted from blood. Regarding subset: CD45RA+ positively selected. The chain recombines TRBV10-3 with TRBJ2-7; TRBD1 matches at 8 bases. The source of this sequence is a man aged 18 to 30 in good health. The CDR3 coding sequence is TGTGCCATCAGCAATACAGGGGGCTACGAGCAGTACTTC. This encodes CAISNTGGYEQYF.